This T cell receptor beta chain was obtained from a study of cytomegalovirus exposure and HLA in healthy donors (dated by TCRdb to the late 2010s). About the full investigation: In an earlier analysis of 550 to 750 of the donors, 250 to 350 Gb of sequence data and 90 million to 120 million unique TCR beta sequences from 180 million or so T cells were reported. An early release covering roughly 640 HLA-typed donors comprised roughly 300 gigabases of sequencing data and 85 million to 100 million unique TCR sequences. Among the roughly 400 genotyped donors, around 81% belonged to the genetic ancestry cluster associated with self-reported Caucasian donors. The study aimed to test whether cataloging public T cell receptors could reveal signatures of past pathogen exposure. Using immunosequencing, the study profiled T cell repertoires from 666 subjects and related those repertoires to cytomegalovirus serostatus. In addition to the first cohort of approximately 670 subjects, a separate validation cohort of approximately 110 different subjects was used. To predict cytomegalovirus infection status, the study brought together high-throughput TCR immunosequencing, statistical association of individual TCRs with disease status, and machine learning. A later analysis re-analyzed previously published TCR beta repertoires from hundreds of donors and added high-resolution HLA genotyping to study TCR occurrence patterns. Rather than using new phenotypic data, the later analysis identified candidate immune exposures from TCR beta sequences and from how often those sequences occurred across donors. An earlier analysis of roughly 580 of the donors used high-throughput TCR beta sequencing to judge whether each TCR beta V gene segment behaved as functional or pseudogenic. Donor age, sex, ethnicity and CMV serostatus were compiled together with the repertoire data. A later genetic analysis used genome-wide SNP genotypes for 398 of the 666 donors, treating that subset as a discovery cohort. Every discovery cohort repertoire had been produced on one sequencing platform. HLA typing included class I and class II loci at four-digit resolution. Typing coverage varied by locus: roughly 629-640 donors for A, B, C, DRB1 and DQB1; more than 500 for DQA1; around 610 for DPA1; approximately 450 for DPB1. A handful of DR-DQ haplotypes were handled as single units for association and clustering because linkage in the cohort was strong. Among some 400 genotyped donors of the cohort, an average of 235,054 unique TCR beta nucleotide sequences were sequenced per donor, about a sixth of them non-productive.

Summary of the overall study and its limitations: A further reported finding was that TCR beta sequences accurately predicted the HLA-A and HLA-B alleles for most subjects in the first cohort. When HLA alleles, especially DR and DQ, strongly co-occurred, TCR associations were difficult to assign to individual alleles. Most TCR sequences were seen in very few donors, while some public TCRs were found in many individuals. Because HLA typing was unavailable for some donors at each locus, only the typed subset was used in association tests. CMV serostatus was the only immune exposure information available for the cohort. In a later analysis, HLA-associated TCR beta chains showed more clonal expansion and lower generation probabilities than non-associated chains that were equally common. Sequencing depth was assumed to be roughly uniform across donors in the presence/absence analyses, though that assumption may not hold. In vitro tests confirmed that three of the cytomegalovirus-associated TCR beta chains recognize cytomegalovirus antigens. An association between a missense DCLRE1C variant and V-gene and J-gene trimming of TCR beta chains was found in a later genetic analysis and replicated in an independent cohort. In both the original and validation cohorts, the classifier was reported to diagnose cytomegalovirus status with high specificity and sensitivity. According to a later analysis, TCR association rates differed among HLA loci, with DRB1 alleles showing the most associated TCRs and HLA-C alleles showing the fewest. Only TCR beta chains were sequenced in this cohort, and the absence of alpha or paired-chain data limited detectable features. Some IMGT-functional V segments, including TRBV6-2 and TRBV6-3, could not be told apart with the 87-base-pair reads, so those segments were excluded. In a later genetic analysis, fewer N-insertions in productive TCRs were reported among donors in an Asian-associated ancestry cluster than the roughly 700-donor mean. It was suggested by the authors that the approach could potentially be generalized to other disease states and immunological phenotypes. According to a later analysis, most CMV-associated TCR beta chains appeared to be HLA-restricted, and the HLA associations seemed to be driven largely by CMV exposure. Because counts were too low, about 18 rarely observed V segments, including chromosome 9 orphons, were excluded from the earlier analysis of some 590 of the donors. A later analysis associated approximately 17,000 TCR beta sequences with specific HLA alleles at a false discovery rate of 0.05. In an earlier analysis of a few hundred of the donors, most TCR beta V segments were observed in productive rearrangements about 90% or about 30% of the time, broadly matching IMGT annotations. Linkage disequilibrium might explain the correlated functional status among segregating V segments, but an unknown experimental factor could not be excluded. Several of the top co-occurrence clusters appeared to be linked to parvovirus B19, influenza, CMV and Epstein-Barr virus, according to a later analysis. The sequencing pipeline was judged likely to have produced a cluster of highly shared sequence variants as a technical artifact. A total of fewer than 200 TCR beta chains were listed by the study as associated with cytomegalovirus.

Library method: the immunoSEQ multiplex PCR assay. For the multiplex PCR, a mixture combining 60 forward primers for TCR Vbeta segments and 13 reverse primers for TCR Jbeta segments was used. The CDR3 region of rearranged TCR beta genes was amplified from genomic DNA by a multiplex PCR assay. On the Illumina HiSeq System, the amplified TCR beta libraries were sequenced as 87-base-pair reads. Turning to the authors' computational methods: In a later analysis, tens of millions of unique TCR beta chains were counted across the 650 to 750 repertoires, and roughly 11 million of these chains were shared by at least two donors. A nearest-neighbor algorithm error-corrected the raw reads and collapsed the reads into unique sequences, merging closely related sequences to remove PCR and sequencing errors. Alignment of CDR3 sequences to IMGT reference sequences was used to assign V, D and J gene segments. Each retained sequence needed at least a six-nucleotide match to both a V gene segment and a J gene segment. Rearrangements were classified as productive when the CDR3 lacked stop codons and remained in frame with V and J, and all other rearrangements were classified as non-productive. Following IMGT convention, CDR3 was defined as the stretch from the second conserved V-encoded cysteine to the conserved J-encoded phenylalanine. In an earlier analysis of some 550 of the donors, sequences lacking an unambiguous match to a single V gene segment were excluded. In an earlier analysis of approximately 610 of the donors, V segments were called functional above 56.7% productive rearrangements and were called segregating when the between-donor standard deviation exceeded 5%. To diagnose cytomegalovirus status from the catalog of TCR beta chain sequences, a statistical classification framework was built. In a later analysis, TCR nucleotide sequences were compared against IMGT/GENE-DB human TR gene sequences so that V and J genes could be assigned. A later analysis assigned CDR3 sequences and most-parsimonious VDJ recombination scenarios with the TCRdist pipeline. In a later analysis, each TCR beta chain was defined by its CDR3 amino acid sequence together with its V-gene family, and reads without a unique V-gene family were excluded. In a later analysis, fewer than 600 highly shared, low-generation-probability nucleotide sequences were removed to address suspected cross-contamination and a sequencing artifact. In a later analysis, a clonal expansion index was calculated for each public chain from normalized within-repertoire ranks of inferred template counts. A later analysis computed generation probabilities with a VDJ recombination model fitted to out-of-frame rearrangements, and checked the results against IGoR. In a later analysis, hypergeometric tests were used to score TCR-TCR, TCR-HLA and TCR-CMV co-occurrence, with a repertoire-size bias correction applied to TCR pairs. In a later analysis, false discovery rates were estimated by permuting HLA or CMV assignments 20 times. In a later analysis, co-occurring TCRs were grouped with DBSCAN, and TCRdist sequence similarity was added when clustering was performed within HLA-allele-positive subsets. Repertoires with fewer than 30,000 or more than 120,000 public chains were left out of co-occurrence clustering, as were about 5 repertoires with anomalous nucleotide sharing. In TCRdb, the immuneACCESS table is reduced to in-frame sequences with V and J assigned. These tables do not hold every clone; where another copy was compared, an unresolved V gene accounts for under half, and the others remain unexplained. For V, J and clone size, that table is used; D and trimming come from the DNA. In this sample the table shows about 120,000 clones, roughly 76% of which occur a single time. Less than 15% of the sample belongs to the ten largest clones.

The cohort was made up of about 610 healthy bone marrow donors. Cohort members were all nominally healthy when sampled, although unrecorded immune exposures were likely present. The donor tested CMV seropositive, placing the donor among the 289 seropositive members of the cohort. Every donor gave a peripheral blood sample, and the peripheral blood mononuclear cells from that sample were used for TCR beta sequencing. Genomic DNA extraction from the blood cell samples was performed with the Qiagen DNeasy Blood Extraction Kit. Concerning this clone itself: The clone's antigen remains unknown. No much larger clonotype is one base removed from it; base qualities were not supplied.

Between the V and J ends, shortened by 1 base and 9 bases respectively, the junction contains 12 bases. The germline V gene encodes CDR1 SEHNR and CDR2 FQNEAQ (reference sequence). Its CDR3 holds 14 amino acids, cysteine through phenylalanine. The DNA shown is the 42-base CDR3, in frame from base 1. Here the chain combines TRBV7-9 and TRBJ1-4; no D gene call is confident. Specimen: PBMCs. The receptor comes from a woman aged 40 to 50 in good health and CMV-seropositive. The CDR3 reads CASSLDTYSQKLFF. At the DNA level, the sequence is TGTGCCAGCAGCTTAGATACGTACAGCCAAAAACTGTTTTTT.